Below, 16 T cell receptor beta chains from the same sample are listed, as sequenced in a study of blood T cell repertoires in COVID-19. Sequenced by immunoSEQ multiplex PCR; TCRdb stores in-frame clones only, minus some. The data show around 310,000 clones, around 87% seen once. Sequenced material: peripheral blood. These receptor sequences come from a woman in her 50s with active or convalescent COVID-19.

This clone was observed once. The V call is TRBV11-2, the J call TRBJ2-2, with 11 bases matching TRBD2. Germline V lookup: CDR1 SGHAT, CDR2 FQNNGV. The junction had 6 bases not matched to a gene; V was cut back by 5 bases and J by 4 bases. This CDR3 comprises 16 residues. The CDR3 nucleotides are TGTGCCAGCAGCCGCATACTAGCGGGAGTCACCGGGGAGCTGTTTTTT. Amino acids: CASSRILAGVTGELFF.

This rearrangement joins TRBV4-2 to TRBJ1-2, with TRBD1 matching over 8 bases. V gave up 2 bases and J gave up 5 bases; unmatched junction bases: 7. Germline CDR1 and CDR2: LGHNA and YNFKEQ. The CDR3 covers 15 residues. Here the CDR3 reads CASSQTTGGVYGYTF. CDR3 sequence (DNA): TGTGCCAGCAGCCAAACTACAGGGGGTGTATATGGCTACACCTTC.

This chain uses TRBV7-9 with TRBJ2-5; a weak D match, TRBD1 (5 bases). V was pared by 5 bases and J by 4 bases, with 17 bases between. The CDR3 is 15 residues long. Germline lookup yields CDR1 SEHNR and CDR2 FQNEAQ (reference sequence). The DNA for the CDR3 is TGTGCCAGCAGCCGTTCGCAGGGTTTGGGAGAGACCCAGTACTTC. It yields the protein CASSRSQGLGETQYF. Combining the CDR3 with reference TRBV7-9 and TRBJ2-5 gives the whole variable domain DTGVSQNPRHKITKRGQNVTFRCDPISEHNRLYWYRQTLGQGPEFLTYFQNEAQLEKSRLLSDRFSAERPKGSFSTLEIQRTEQGDSAMYLCASSRSQGLGETQYFGPGTRLLVL.

Details on this clone: The same CDR3 also results from other DNA sequences found in this sample. The J gene is TRBJ1-2, the V gene TRBV11-2, with 8 positions matching TRBD1. CDR1 is SGHAT, CDR2 FQNNGV, per germline. This CDR3 contains 13 residues. Germline trimming cut 5 bases from V and 5 bases from J; bases unmatched to any gene: 4. The CDR3 protein is CASSLGQGYGYTF. CDR3 DNA: TGTGCCAGCAGCCTTGGACAGGGATATGGCTACACCTTC. The full variable domain, rest sourced from reference TRBV11-2 and TRBJ1-2, is EAGVAQSPRYKIIEKRQSVAFWCNPISGHATLYWYQQILGQGPKLLIQFQNNGVVDDSQLPKDRFSAERLKGVDSTLKIQPAKLEDSAVYLCASSLGQGYGYTFGSGTRLTVV.

V and J are TRBV5-1 and TRBJ2-7; 13 positions match TRBD2. The CDR3 has 14 amino acids. Germline V lookup: CDR1 SGHRS, CDR2 YFSETQ. The junction had 7 bases not matched to a gene; V was cut back by 6 bases and J by 7 bases. The CDR3 loop reads CASKLAGGPGEQYF. The CDR3 DNA is TGCGCCAGCAAACTAGCGGGAGGGCCGGGGGAGCAGTACTTC.

The chain carries TRBV18 and TRBJ1-5; D call uncertain. With 3 bases removed from V and 4 bases from J, the gap between germline ends came to 4 bases. The CDR3 totals 12 residues. CDR1 is KGHSH and CDR2 is LQKENI in the germline V gene. The chain's CDR3 is CASSPSNQPQHF. The CDR3 DNA reads as TGTGCCAGCTCACCCTCTAATCAGCCCCAGCATTTT.

As to this clone: It differs at one base from a far larger clone, so likely a read error. V and J are TRBV28 and TRBJ2-7; maybe TRBD1 (6 bases). Germline assignment: CDR1 MDHEN and CDR2 SYDVKM. The CDR3 loop spans 12 amino acids. CDR3 nucleotide sequence: TGTGCCTGCAGCAGGACAGTTTACGAGCAGTACTTC. Its translation is CACSRTVYEQYF.

This sequence joins TRBV5-1 and TRBJ1-1; D is perhaps TRBD1 (5 bases). Trimming stripped 2 bases from V and 8 bases from J, with 10 bases between. Germline V gene sequence: CDR1 SGHRS, CDR2 YFSETQ. The CDR3 totals 12 residues. CDR3 protein: CASSFSGEEAFF. In DNA, the CDR3 is TGCGCCAGCAGCTTTTCGGGGGAGGAAGCTTTCTTT.

V and J are TRBV18 and TRBJ1-5; 7 nucleotides line up with TRBD1. With 5 bases clipped from V and 2 bases from J, the junction kept 6 bases outside the gene matches. Looked up from germline, CDR1 is KGHSH and CDR2 is LQKENI. This CDR3 is built from 15 residues. In DNA, the CDR3 is TGTGCCAGCTCAGAGAACAGGGGTGGCAATCAGCCCCAGCATTTT. It encodes CASSENRGGNQPQHF. Filled out from reference TRBV18 and TRBJ1-5, the complete variable domain reads NAGVMQNPRHLVRRRGQEARLRCSPMKGHSHVYWYRQLPEEGLKFMVYLQKENIIDESGMPKERFSAEFPKEGPSILRIQQVVRGDSAAYFCASSENRGGNQPQHFGDGTRLSIL.

The V gene is TRBV3-1 (or the pseudogene TRBV3-2), the J gene TRBJ2-7, with 8 positions matching TRBD2. Germline lookup yields CDR1 LGHDT and CDR2 YNNKEL (reference sequence). The CDR3 sequence is 17 residues long. V lost 1 base and J lost 0; bases outside the gene matches: 8. CDR3 protein: CASSQVPSGRTSYEQYF. The DNA for the CDR3 is TGTGCCAGCAGCCAAGTTCCAAGCGGGAGAACCTCCTACGAGCAGTACTTC.

The chain has TRBV29-1 and TRBJ1-1, with TRBD1 as a possible D gene (5 bases). V lost 7 bases to trimming and J lost 1 base, with 25 bases between them. The CDR3 sequence is 17 residues long. CDR1 is SQVTM, CDR2 ANQGSEA, per germline. CDR3 nucleotide sequence: TGCAGCGCCCTAGGAGAGGGGAGGTACGGGACGAACACTGAAGCTTTCTTT. Translated: CSALGEGRYGTNTEAFF.

This clone is a singleton in its sample. The V call is TRBV27, the J call TRBJ2-2; the match to TRBD2 covers 7 bases. V trimming: 5 bases; J trimming: 8 bases; junction bases outside the gene matches: 8. In germline, CDR1 is MNHEY, CDR2 SMNVEV (reference sequence). The length of the CDR3 is 14 residues. For the CDR3, the DNA is TGTGCCAGCAGTCCACAAAGACTAGCTGGGGAGCTGTTTTTT. This translates into CASSPQRLAGELFF.

The genes are TRBV7-2 and TRBJ1-2; 8 bases fit TRBD1. Trimming at V came to 5 bases and at J to 6 bases, leaving 8 bases not matched to a gene. The CDR3 runs to 14 residues. Germline V gives CDR1 SGHTA, CDR2 FQGNSA. CDR3 region: CASSVRQGQNGYTF. CDR3 sequence (DNA): TGTGCCAGCAGCGTACGACAGGGGCAGAATGGCTACACCTTC. The full variable domain, with the rest looked up from reference TRBV7-2 and TRBJ1-2, is GAGVSQSPSNKVTEKGKDVELRCDPISGHTALYWYRQSLGQGLEFLIYFQGNSAPDKSGLPSDRFSAERTGGSVSTLTIQRTQQEDSAVYLCASSVRQGQNGYTFGSGTRLTVV.

The chain couples TRBV28 to TRBJ1-4, with D possibly being TRBD1 (6 bases). CDR3 length equals 16 residues. Germline V gene sequence: CDR1 MDHEN, CDR2 SYDVKM. V gave up 5 bases and J gave up 3 bases, with 16 bases separating them. DNA for the CDR3: TGTGCCAGCAGTCGGGGGGGGACAATCCCTAATGAAAAACTGTTTTTT. Amino acids: CASSRGGTIPNEKLFF.

This sequence joins TRBV7-3 and TRBJ2-1; D gene uncertain. The V gene lost 1 base and the J gene lost 6 bases, with 13 bases spanning the gap. Germline V CDR1 and CDR2: SGHTA, FQGTGA. The CDR3 runs to 15 residues. The CDR3 is CASSLMSVGLNEQFF. CDR3 nucleotide sequence: TGTGCCAGCAGCTTAATGTCGGTGGGCCTCAATGAGCAGTTCTTC.

The rearrangement uses TRBV15 and TRBJ1-2; D might be TRBD1 (6 bases). The length of the CDR3 is 13 residues. Germline loops: CDR1 LNHNV, CDR2 YYDKDF (reference sequence). Between the trimmed V and J ends, which lost 2 bases and 5 bases, there was a span of 9 bases. The CDR3, as DNA: TGTGCCACCAGCAGACCCCAGGGGTATGGCTACACCTTC. It specifies CATSRPQGYGYTF.